This T cell receptor (beta chain) was captured by sequencing in a study of graft-versus-host responses after intestinal transplantation. Overall study results and limits: Subjects displaying graft-donor T cell macrochimerism possessed elevated graft-versus-host to host-versus-graft clonal ratios inside allografts.

A remark on this clone: Its specificity is unknown.

Profiling relied on immunoSEQ multiplex PCR, and the TCRdb table lists in-frame clones only, not all of them. Counted here are 9,000 to 10,000 clones, around four fifths occurring once; the ten biggest clones make up roughly a fifth. Graft material was processed, releasing intraepithelial and lamina propria lymphocytes. The source is a human patient who received an intestinal transplant, so some T cells may come from the graft donor. The sequencing here drew on ileum tissue, taken roughly 450 days after intestinal transplantation.

CDR3 sequence (DNA): TGTGCCAGCAGTTACTCGGGGGAAGTCTATGGCTACACCTTC. This gives the protein CASSYSGEVYGYTF. The chain employs TRBV6-6 and TRBJ1-2; D possibly corresponds to TRBD1 (5 bases). This CDR3 comprises 14 residues. Per germline, CDR1 MNHNY and CDR2 SVGAGI (reference sequence). Trimming took off 0 bases at V and 4 bases at J, with 9 bases between the two ends.